This T cell receptor (beta chain) derives from a study of T cell changes during pregnancy in multiple sclerosis. V shed 2 bases and J 0 bases; nucleotides not matched to a gene: 8. The CDR3 length is 17 residues. CDR1 is SGHRS, CDR2 YFSETQ, per germline. Clones were read by immunoSEQ multiplex PCR, and TCRdb kept only the in-frame ones, dropping some. The table has around 48,000 clones, 80% to 95% seen once. Only a few counts were recorded for this clone. Sequencing used CD4+ T cells from peripheral blood mononuclear cells, obtained in the third trimester of pregnancy. This TCR derives from a female donor with multiple sclerosis, enrolled in a pregnancy study. The V call is TRBV5-1, the J call TRBJ1-1; 9 bases map to TRBD1. CDR3: CASSFGQGLRVNTEAFF. In DNA, the CDR3 is TGCGCCAGCAGCTTTGGACAGGGGTTAAGAGTGAACACTGAAGCTTTCTTT.